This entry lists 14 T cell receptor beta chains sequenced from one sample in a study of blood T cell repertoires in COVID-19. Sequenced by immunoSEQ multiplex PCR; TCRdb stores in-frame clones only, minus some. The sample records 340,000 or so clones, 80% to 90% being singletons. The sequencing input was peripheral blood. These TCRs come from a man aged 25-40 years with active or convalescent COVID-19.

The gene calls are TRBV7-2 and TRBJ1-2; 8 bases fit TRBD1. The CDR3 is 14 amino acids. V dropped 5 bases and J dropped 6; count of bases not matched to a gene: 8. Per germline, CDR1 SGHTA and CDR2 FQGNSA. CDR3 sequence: CASSPTDRGHGYTF. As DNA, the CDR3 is TGTGCCAGCAGCCCAACTGACAGGGGCCATGGCTACACCTTC.

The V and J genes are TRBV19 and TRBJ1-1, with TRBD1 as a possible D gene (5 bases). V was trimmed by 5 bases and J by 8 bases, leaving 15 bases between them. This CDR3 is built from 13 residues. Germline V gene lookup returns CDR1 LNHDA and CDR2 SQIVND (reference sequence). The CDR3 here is CASSAGEGAEAFF. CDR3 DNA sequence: TGTGCCAGTAGTGCCGGTGAAGGGGCCGAAGCTTTCTTT.

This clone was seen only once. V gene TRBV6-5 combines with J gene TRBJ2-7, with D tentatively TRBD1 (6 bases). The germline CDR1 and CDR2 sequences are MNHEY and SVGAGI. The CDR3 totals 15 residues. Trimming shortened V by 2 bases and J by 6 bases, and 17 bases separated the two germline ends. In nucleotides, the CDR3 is TGTGCCAGCAGTTACCGAGGCCAGGGGAATAGCGAGCAGTACTTC. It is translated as CASSYRGQGNSEQYF.

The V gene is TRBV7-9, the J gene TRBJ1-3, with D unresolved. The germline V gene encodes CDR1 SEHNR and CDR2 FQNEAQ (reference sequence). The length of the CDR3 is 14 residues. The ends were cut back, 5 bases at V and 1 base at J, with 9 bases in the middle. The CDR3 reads CASSPSGSGNTIYF. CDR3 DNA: TGTGCCAGCAGCCCGAGCGGTTCTGGAAACACCATATATTTT.

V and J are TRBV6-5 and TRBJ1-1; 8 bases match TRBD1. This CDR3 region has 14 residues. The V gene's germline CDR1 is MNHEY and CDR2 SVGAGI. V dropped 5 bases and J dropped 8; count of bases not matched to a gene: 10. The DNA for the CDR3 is TGTGCCAGCAGTCCCTGGACAGGGAATCGGGAAGCTTTCTTT. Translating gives CASSPWTGNREAFF.

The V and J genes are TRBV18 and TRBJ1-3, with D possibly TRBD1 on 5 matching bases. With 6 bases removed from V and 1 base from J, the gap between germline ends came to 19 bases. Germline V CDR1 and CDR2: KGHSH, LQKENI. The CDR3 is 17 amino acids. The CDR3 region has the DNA TGTGCCAGCTCCTTCGGGACTTCCCGAGCATCTGGAAACACCATATATTTT. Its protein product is CASSFGTSRASGNTIYF. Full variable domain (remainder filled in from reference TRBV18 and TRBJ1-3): NAGVMQNPRHLVRRRGQEARLRCSPMKGHSHVYWYRQLPEEGLKFMVYLQKENIIDESGMPKERFSAEFPKEGPSILRIQQVVRGDSAAYFCASSFGTSRASGNTIYFGEGSWLTVV.

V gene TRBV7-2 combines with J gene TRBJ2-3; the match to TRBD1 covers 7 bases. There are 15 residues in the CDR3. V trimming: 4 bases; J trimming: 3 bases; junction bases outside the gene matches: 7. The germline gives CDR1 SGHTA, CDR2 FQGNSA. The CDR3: CASSWSTGMTDTQYF. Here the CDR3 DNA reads TGTGCCAGCAGCTGGTCGACAGGGATGACAGATACGCAGTATTTT.

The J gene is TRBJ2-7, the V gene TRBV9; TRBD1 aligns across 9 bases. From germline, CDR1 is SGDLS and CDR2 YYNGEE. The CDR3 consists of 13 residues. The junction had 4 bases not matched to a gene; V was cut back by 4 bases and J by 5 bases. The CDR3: CASSPRTGDEQYF. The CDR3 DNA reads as TGTGCCAGCAGCCCCCGGACAGGGGACGAGCAGTACTTC.

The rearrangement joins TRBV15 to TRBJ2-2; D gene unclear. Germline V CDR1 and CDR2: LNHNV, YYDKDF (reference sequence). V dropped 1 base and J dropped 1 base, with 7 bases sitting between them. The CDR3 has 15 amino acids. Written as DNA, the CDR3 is TGTGCCACCAGCAGAGTGCGACAGAACACCGGGGAGCTGTTTTTT. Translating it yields CATSRVRQNTGELFF. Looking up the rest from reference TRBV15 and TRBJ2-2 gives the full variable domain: DAMVIQNPRYQVTQFGKPVTLSCSQTLNHNVMYWYQQKSSQAPKLLFHYYDKDFNNEADTPDNFQSRRPNTSFCFLDIRSPGLGDTAMYLCATSRVRQNTGELFFGEGSRLTVL.

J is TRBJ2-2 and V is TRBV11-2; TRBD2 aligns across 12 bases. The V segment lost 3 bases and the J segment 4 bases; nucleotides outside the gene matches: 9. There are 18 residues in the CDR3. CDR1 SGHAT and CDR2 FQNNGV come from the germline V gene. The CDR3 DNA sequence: TGTGCCAGCAGCTTCTCATACCCGGGACTAGCGGGCACCGGGGAGCTGTTTTTT. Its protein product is CASSFSYPGLAGTGELFF.

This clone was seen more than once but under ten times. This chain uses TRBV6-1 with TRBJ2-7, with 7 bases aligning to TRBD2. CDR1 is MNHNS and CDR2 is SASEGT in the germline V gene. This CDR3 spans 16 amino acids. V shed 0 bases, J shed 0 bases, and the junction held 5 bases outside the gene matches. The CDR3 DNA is TGTGCCAGCAGTGAAGCGGGACTAACTCCCTCCTACGAGCAGTACTTC. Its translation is CASSEAGLTPSYEQYF.

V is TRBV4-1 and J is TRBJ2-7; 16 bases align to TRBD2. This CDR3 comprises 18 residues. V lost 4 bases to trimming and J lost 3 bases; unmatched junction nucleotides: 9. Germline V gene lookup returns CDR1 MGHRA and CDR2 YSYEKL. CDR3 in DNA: TGCGCCAGCAGCCCTGGGACTAGCGGGAGGGCAAGGAACTACGAGCAGTACTTC. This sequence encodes CASSPGTSGRARNYEQYF.

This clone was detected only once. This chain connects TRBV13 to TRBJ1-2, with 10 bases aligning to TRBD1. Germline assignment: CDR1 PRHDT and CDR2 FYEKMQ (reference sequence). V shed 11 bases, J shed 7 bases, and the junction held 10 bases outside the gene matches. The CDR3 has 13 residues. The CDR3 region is CAVPGTGVIGYTF. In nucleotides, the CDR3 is TGTGCCGTCCCCGGGACAGGGGTAATTGGCTACACCTTC.

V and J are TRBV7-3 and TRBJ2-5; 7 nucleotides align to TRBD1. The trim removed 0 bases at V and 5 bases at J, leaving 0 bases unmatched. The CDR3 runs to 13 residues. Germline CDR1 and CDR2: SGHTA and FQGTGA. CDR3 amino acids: CASSLTRGETQYF. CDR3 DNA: TGTGCCAGCAGCTTAACCAGGGGGGAGACCCAGTACTTC.